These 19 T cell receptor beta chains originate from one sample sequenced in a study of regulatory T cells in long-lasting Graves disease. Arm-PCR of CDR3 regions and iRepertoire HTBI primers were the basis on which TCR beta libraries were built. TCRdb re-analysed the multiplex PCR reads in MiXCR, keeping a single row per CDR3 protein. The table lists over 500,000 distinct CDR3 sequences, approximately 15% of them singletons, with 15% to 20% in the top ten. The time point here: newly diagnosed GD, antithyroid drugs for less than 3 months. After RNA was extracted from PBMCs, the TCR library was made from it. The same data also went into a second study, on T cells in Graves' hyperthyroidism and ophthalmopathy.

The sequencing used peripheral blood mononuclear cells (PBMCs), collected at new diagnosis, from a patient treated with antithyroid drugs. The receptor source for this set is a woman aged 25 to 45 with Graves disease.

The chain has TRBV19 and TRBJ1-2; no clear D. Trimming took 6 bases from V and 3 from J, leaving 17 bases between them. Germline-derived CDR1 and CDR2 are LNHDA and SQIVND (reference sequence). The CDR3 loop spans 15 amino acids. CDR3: CASSNPGGADYGYTF. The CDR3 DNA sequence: TGTGCCAGTAGCAACCCCGGAGGAGCCGACTATGGCTACACCTTC.

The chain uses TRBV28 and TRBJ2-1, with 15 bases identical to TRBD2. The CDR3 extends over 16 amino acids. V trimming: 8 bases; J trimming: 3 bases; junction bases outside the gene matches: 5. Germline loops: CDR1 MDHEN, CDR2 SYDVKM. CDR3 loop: CASLGTSGGSYNEQFF. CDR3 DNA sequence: TGTGCCAGCCTTGGGACTAGCGGGGGGAGCTACAATGAGCAGTTCTTC.

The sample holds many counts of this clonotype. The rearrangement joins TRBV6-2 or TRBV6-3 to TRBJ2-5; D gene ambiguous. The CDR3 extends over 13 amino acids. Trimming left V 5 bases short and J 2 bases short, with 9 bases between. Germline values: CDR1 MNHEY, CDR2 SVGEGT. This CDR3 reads CASSRAAQETQYF. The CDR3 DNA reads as TGTGCCAGCAGTCGGGCGGCTCAAGAGACCCAGTACTTC.

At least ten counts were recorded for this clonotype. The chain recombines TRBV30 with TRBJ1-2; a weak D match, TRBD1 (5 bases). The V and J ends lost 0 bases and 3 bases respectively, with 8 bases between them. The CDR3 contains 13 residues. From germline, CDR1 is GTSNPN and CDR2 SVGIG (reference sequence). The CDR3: CAWSVSGHYGYTF. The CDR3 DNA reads TGTGCCTGGAGTGTCTCGGGGCACTATGGCTACACCTTC.

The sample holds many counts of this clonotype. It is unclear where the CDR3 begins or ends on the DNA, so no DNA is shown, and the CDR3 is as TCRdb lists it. CDR3 region: CASSFGSGRVPDTQYF. The chain uses TRBV7-2 and TRBJ2-3; the table gives TRBD2 as D, unverified against the DNA. Germline assignment: CDR1 SGHTA and CDR2 FQGNSA. Both ends counted, the CDR3 spans 16 residues.

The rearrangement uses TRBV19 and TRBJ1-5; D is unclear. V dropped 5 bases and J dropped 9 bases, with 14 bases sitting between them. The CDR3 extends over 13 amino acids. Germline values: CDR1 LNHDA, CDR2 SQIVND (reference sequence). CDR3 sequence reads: CASSYGTQGPQHF. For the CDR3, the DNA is TGTGCCAGTAGTTATGGAACACAAGGGCCCCAGCATTTT.

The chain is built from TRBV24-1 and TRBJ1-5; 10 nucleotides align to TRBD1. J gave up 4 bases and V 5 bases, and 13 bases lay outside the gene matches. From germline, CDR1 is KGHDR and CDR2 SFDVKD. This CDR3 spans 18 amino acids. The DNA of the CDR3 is TGTGCCACCAGTGCTTCCCCAGGGGACAGGGGAGGTAATCAGCCCCAGCATTTT. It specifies CATSASPGDRGGNQPQHF.

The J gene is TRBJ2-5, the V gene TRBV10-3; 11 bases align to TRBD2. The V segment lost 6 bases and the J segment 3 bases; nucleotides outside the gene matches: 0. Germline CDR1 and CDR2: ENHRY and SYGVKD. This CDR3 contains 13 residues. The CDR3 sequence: CAIRGLAEETQYF. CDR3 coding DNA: TGTGCCATCAGGGGACTAGCGGAAGAGACCCAGTACTTC.

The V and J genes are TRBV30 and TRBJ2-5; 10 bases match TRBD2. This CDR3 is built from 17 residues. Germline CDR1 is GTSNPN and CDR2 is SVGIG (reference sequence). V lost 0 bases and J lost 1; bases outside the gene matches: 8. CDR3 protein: CAWSVWGSGRAQETQYF. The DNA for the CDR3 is TGTGCCTGGAGTGTATGGGGCAGCGGGAGGGCCCAAGAGACCCAGTACTTC. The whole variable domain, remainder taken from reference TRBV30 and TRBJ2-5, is SQTIHQWPATLVQPVGSPLSLECTVEGTSNPNLYWYRQAAGRGLQLLFYSVGIGQISSEVPQNLSASRPQDRQFILSSKKLLLSDSGFYLCAWSVWGSGRAQETQYFGPGTRLLVL.

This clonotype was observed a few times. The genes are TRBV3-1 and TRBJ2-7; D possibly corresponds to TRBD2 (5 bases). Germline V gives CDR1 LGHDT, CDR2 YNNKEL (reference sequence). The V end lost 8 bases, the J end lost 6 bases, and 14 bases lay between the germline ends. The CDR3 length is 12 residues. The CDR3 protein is CASEGLSTEQYF. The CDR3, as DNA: TGTGCCAGCGAAGGACTCTCTACCGAGCAGTACTTC.

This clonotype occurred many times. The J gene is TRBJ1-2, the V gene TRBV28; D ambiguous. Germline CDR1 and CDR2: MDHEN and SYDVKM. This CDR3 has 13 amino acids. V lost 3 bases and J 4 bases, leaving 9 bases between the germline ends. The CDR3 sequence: CASSFSTAYGYTF. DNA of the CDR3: TGTGCCAGCAGTTTCAGCACAGCCTATGGCTACACCTTC.

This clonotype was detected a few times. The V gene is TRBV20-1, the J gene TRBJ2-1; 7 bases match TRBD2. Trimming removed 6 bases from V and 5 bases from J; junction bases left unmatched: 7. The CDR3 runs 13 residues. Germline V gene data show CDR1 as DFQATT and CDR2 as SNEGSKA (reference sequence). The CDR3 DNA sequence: TGCAGTGCCCCGGGACTAACCGACAATGAGCAGTTCTTC. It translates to CSAPGLTDNEQFF.

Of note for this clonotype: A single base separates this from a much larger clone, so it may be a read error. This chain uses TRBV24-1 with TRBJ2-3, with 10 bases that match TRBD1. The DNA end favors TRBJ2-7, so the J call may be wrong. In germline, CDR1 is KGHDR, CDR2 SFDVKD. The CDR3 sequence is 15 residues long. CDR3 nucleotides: TGTGCCACCAGTGGGGGGGGGACAGGGGCACGAGAGCAGTACTTC. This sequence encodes CATSGGGTGAREQYF.

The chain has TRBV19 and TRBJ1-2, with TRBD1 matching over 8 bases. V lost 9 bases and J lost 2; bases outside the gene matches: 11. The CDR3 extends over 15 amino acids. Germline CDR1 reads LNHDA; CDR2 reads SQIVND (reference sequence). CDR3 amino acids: CASRQGMNRNYGYTF. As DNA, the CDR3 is TGTGCCAGCCGACAGGGGATGAACAGGAACTATGGCTACACCTTC.

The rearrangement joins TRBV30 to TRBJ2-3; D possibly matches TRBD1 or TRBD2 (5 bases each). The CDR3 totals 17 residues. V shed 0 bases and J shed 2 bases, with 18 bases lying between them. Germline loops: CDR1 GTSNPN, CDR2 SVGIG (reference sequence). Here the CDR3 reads CAWSVGTGSFLTDTQYF. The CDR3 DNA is TGTGCCTGGAGTGTAGGGACGGGGTCTTTCCTCACAGATACGCAGTATTTT.

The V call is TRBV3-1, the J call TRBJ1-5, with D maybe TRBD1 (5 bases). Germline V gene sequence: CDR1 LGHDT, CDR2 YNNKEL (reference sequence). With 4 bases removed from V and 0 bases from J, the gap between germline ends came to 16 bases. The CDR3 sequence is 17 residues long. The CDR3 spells CASSPSGPTYSNQPQHF. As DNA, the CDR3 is TGTGCCAGCAGCCCCTCAGGGCCCACCTATAGCAATCAGCCCCAGCATTTT.

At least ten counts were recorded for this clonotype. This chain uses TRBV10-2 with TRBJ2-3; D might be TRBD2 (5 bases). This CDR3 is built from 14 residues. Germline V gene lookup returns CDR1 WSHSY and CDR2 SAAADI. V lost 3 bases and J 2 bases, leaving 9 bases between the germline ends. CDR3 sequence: CASSEGGPTDTQYF. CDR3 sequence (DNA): TGCGCCAGCAGTGAAGGCGGGCCCACAGATACGCAGTATTTT.

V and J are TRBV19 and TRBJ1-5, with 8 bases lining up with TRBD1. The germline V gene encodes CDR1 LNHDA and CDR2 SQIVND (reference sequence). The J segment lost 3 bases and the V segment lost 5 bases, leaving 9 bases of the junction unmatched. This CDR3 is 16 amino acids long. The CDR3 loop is CASSRETGAVNQPQHF. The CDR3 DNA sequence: TGTGCCAGTAGTCGCGAGACAGGGGCGGTCAATCAGCCCCAGCATTTT.

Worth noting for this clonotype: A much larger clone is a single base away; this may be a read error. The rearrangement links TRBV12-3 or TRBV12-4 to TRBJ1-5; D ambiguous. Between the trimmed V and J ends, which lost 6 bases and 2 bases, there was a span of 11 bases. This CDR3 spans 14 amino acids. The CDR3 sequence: CASRGYEGNQPQHF. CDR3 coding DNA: TGTGCCAGCAGGGGCTACGAGGGCAATCAGCCCCAGCATTTT.